Listed below are T cell receptor beta chains from one sample, sequenced in a study of T-cell reconstitution after alpha-beta-depleted transplantation in children. A single record per CDR3 protein comes from TCRdb applying MiXCR to the PCR reads. The table has about 610,000 distinct CDR3 sequences, roughly a quarter seen once. Sequenced material: PBMCs, taken before TCRalphabeta/CD19-depleted stem cell transplant. Every receptor here comes from a boy in the first two years of life with Wiskott-Aldrich syndrome, due to receive a stem cell transplant. The conserved cysteine and the conserved F or W are not part of the CDR3 here. Rows give clone size only sometimes, using once, few, many, or a class for an expanded clone.

v_call	clone_size	j_call	cdr3_aa
TRBV20-1	few	TRBJ2-1	SAIDIGSHHEQF
TRBV5-5	NA	TRBJ2-4	ASSTTGPIQY
TRBV7-2	few	TRBJ2-1	ASSPALSSYNEQF
TRBV9	few	TRBJ1-1	ASSVGTGTGSGSTEAF
TRBV12-3/TRBV12-4	NA	TRBJ2-1	ASSSGLLQVWQF
TRBV10-3	few	TRBJ2-1	ACSAASGLYNEQF
TRBV30	few	TRBJ2-3	AWTRLVDTQY
TRBV20-1	NA	TRBJ2-4	SASLNIQY
TRBV5-6	NA	TRBJ1-2	ASSLRAPGAYGYT
TRBV7-9	few	TRBJ1-2	ASSLALGAQSFGYT
TRBV29-1	few	TRBJ1-1	SVETGADTEAF
TRBV6-1	NA	TRBJ2-6	ASATLSGANVLT
TRBV5-1	few	TRBJ1-2	ASSRGTGDGYT
TRBV3-1	NA	TRBJ2-7	ASSLWTGGFSEQY
TRBV20-1	NA	TRBJ2-1	SARDRAGVSYEQF
TRBV30	few	TRBJ2-5	AWSRWEGQETQY
TRBV12-3/TRBV12-4	few	TRBJ2-1	ASSRGLSPDEQF
TRBV27	NA	TRBJ2-7	ASRASGRDEQY
TRBV5-1	NA	TRBJ1-1	ASSRGPTGGSLVAF
TRBV5-1	NA	TRBJ2-1	ASSLVGVTSYNEQF
TRBV20-1	NA	TRBJ2-1	SAREAGGISYNEQF
TRBV11-2	NA	TRBJ1-1	ASSLNRGGMNTEAF
TRBV2	NA	TRBJ2-7	ASRETSGPYEQY
TRBV12-3/TRBV12-4	few	TRBJ2-1	ASSLLTPRYEQF
TRBV29-1	few	TRBJ1-2	SVDTGRPYGYT
TRBV5-4	NA	TRBJ1-1	ASSYDRGTEAF
TRBV20-1	few	TRBJ2-1	SAGRLAGSGEQF
TRBV29-1	NA	TRBJ1-1	SVVEARGIEAF
TRBV12-3/TRBV12-4	NA	TRBJ1-5	ASSPTDSFNQPQH
TRBV6-1	few	TRBJ1-4	ASSRSGTGWEKLF
TRBV7-2	few	TRBJ2-1	ASSSGPGRQF
TRBV12-3/TRBV12-4	few	TRBJ2-7	ASSFSSSSYEQY